These 32 T cell receptor beta chains share one sample of origin, sequenced in a study of T cell responses to AZD1222 COVID-19 vaccine. TCRdb's table, derived via immunoSEQ multiplex PCR, lists solely in-frame clones and lacks some. The data contain 100,000 or so clones, 85% to 90% of them singletons. The sequencing here drew on peripheral blood, taken on day 0 of AZD1222 vaccination. These receptors all come from an adult in good health.

The chain joins TRBV28 to TRBJ2-7, with D perhaps TRBD1 (6 bases). The V and J ends lost 5 bases and 3 bases respectively, with 14 bases between them. Germline CDR1 MDHEN, CDR2 SYDVKM. This CDR3 spans 14 amino acids. The CDR3 sequence is CASSPSGQYYEQYF. CDR3 DNA sequence: TGTGCCAGCAGTCCCTCAGGACAGTACTACGAGCAGTACTTC.

This clone has just one count. The chain joins TRBV6-5 to TRBJ2-1; D ambiguous. This CDR3 is 11 amino acids long. Trimming stripped 4 bases from V and 13 bases from J, with 11 bases between. In germline, CDR1 is MNHEY, CDR2 SVGAGI. This chain's CDR3 is CASSSRTFQFF. CDR3 DNA sequence: TGTGCCAGCAGTTCCCGGACGTTTCAGTTCTTC.

The V call is TRBV28, the J call TRBJ2-7, with D perhaps matching TRBD2 (5 bases). From germline, CDR1 is MDHEN and CDR2 SYDVKM. The germline V and J ends were trimmed by 7 bases and 6 bases, with 28 bases remaining between them. This CDR3 is 17 amino acids long. Here the CDR3 reads CASTVQYMGKYGVEQYF. For the CDR3, the DNA is TGTGCCAGCACCGTGCAGTACATGGGAAAGTACGGGGTCGAGCAGTACTTC.

V usage is TRBV12-3 or TRBV12-4 and J usage is TRBJ2-1; no reliable D call. V was shortened by 6 bases and J by 6 bases, with 12 bases between the two germline ends. This CDR3 region has 13 residues. CDR3 protein: CASRISGPNEQFF. As DNA, the CDR3 is TGTGCCAGCAGAATTTCTGGGCCCAATGAGCAGTTCTTC.

The V call is TRBV5-1, the J call TRBJ1-1; the D is unclear. Germline loops: CDR1 SGHRS, CDR2 YFSETQ. The CDR3 extends over 14 amino acids. V lost 0 bases and J 6 bases, leaving 12 bases between the germline ends. The CDR3: CASSLGAGRPEAFF. The CDR3 region has the DNA TGCGCCAGCAGCTTGGGGGCGGGGAGGCCTGAAGCTTTCTTT.

This sequence joins TRBV4-2 and TRBJ1-2; D gene uncertain. Germline V gives CDR1 LGHNA, CDR2 YNFKEQ. CDR3 size: 16 residues. V was clipped by 0 bases and J by 4 bases, with 15 bases between them. The CDR3 loop reads CASSQDVDPYGYGYTF. Written as DNA, the CDR3 is TGTGCCAGCAGCCAAGATGTAGACCCGTATGGCTATGGCTACACCTTC.

This clone was seen a handful of times. V gene TRBV12-5 combines with J gene TRBJ1-1; D unclear. The germline CDR1 and CDR2 sequences are LGHNT and FRNRAP. This CDR3 region has 11 residues. Trimming shortened V by 4 bases and J by 6 bases, and 6 bases separated the two germline ends. The CDR3 is CASGSLAEAFF. DNA for the CDR3: TGTGCTAGTGGTTCTTTGGCTGAAGCTTTCTTT.

The chain employs TRBV6-2 or TRBV6-3 and TRBJ2-7; D is perhaps TRBD1 or TRBD2 (5 bases each). V was cut by 3 bases and J by 0 bases, with 9 bases left in between. CDR3 length: 14 amino acids. In germline, CDR1 is MNHEY, CDR2 SVGEGT. The CDR3 protein is CASSYAGSSYEQYF. CDR3 nucleotide sequence: TGTGCCAGCAGTTATGCAGGGAGCTCCTACGAGCAGTACTTC.

The chain employs TRBV24-1 and TRBJ2-1; maybe TRBD2 (6 bases). Trimming cost V 4 bases and J 9 bases, with 18 bases left between them. This CDR3 is built from 15 residues. Germline CDR1 reads KGHDR; CDR2 reads SFDVKD. The CDR3 nucleotides read TGTGCCACCAGTGACCCCATTTACGGGAGTGCTGAGCAGTTCTTC. Translated: CATSDPIYGSAEQFF.

The chain carries TRBV12-3 or TRBV12-4 and TRBJ2-1; 7 positions agree with TRBD2. The CDR3 spans 13 residues. J was trimmed by 4 bases and V by 7 bases; bases with no gene match: 4. CDR3 protein: CASTSGPYNEQFF. The DNA of the CDR3 is TGTGCCAGCACTAGCGGACCATACAATGAGCAGTTCTTC.

This chain joins TRBV28 and TRBJ1-5; 7 nucleotides line up with TRBD1. CDR1 and CDR2 (germline): MDHEN, SYDVKM. V was pared by 5 bases and J by 4 bases, with 5 bases of the junction left unmatched. This CDR3 contains 14 residues. CDR3 nucleotides: TGTGCCAGCAGTCCGGCCAGGGGGAATCAGCCCCAGCATTTT. This codes for CASSPARGNQPQHF.

The V and J genes are TRBV3-1 (or the pseudogene TRBV3-2) and TRBJ1-6; D is possibly TRBD1 (6 bases). Germline CDR1 LGHDT, CDR2 YNNKEL (reference sequence). There are 15 residues in the CDR3. Trimming cost V 1 base and J 7 bases, with 11 bases left between them. This CDR3 is CASSQVQGGNSPLHF. DNA for the CDR3: TGTGCCAGCAGCCAAGTACAGGGTGGGAATTCACCCCTCCACTTT.

The chain couples TRBV28 to TRBJ1-6, with unresolved D. In germline, CDR1 is MDHEN, CDR2 SYDVKM. The CDR3 length is 12 residues. Trimming removed 6 bases at V and 7 bases at J, with 7 bases between. The CDR3 region has the DNA TGTGCCAGCAGGAAGAACAATTCACCCCTCCACTTT. Translated, it gives CASRKNNSPLHF.

In its sample, this clone was seen a few times. The rearrangement links TRBV7-2 to TRBJ2-7; D possibly corresponds to TRBD2 (6 bases). The V gene's germline CDR1 is SGHTA and CDR2 FQGNSA. V was clipped by 5 bases and J by 3 bases, with 14 bases between them. This CDR3 is 14 amino acids long. DNA for the CDR3: TGTGCCAGCAGCGCTGGCCTGACTAGCTACGAGCAGTACTTC. This sequence encodes CASSAGLTSYEQYF.

This chain joins TRBV19 and TRBJ1-2, with TRBD1 as a possible D gene (6 bases). Trimming removed 5 bases from V and 3 bases from J, with 13 bases in between. In germline, CDR1 is LNHDA, CDR2 SQIVND (reference sequence). The CDR3 contains 14 residues. The CDR3: CASSPDRMDYGYTF. The CDR3 nucleotides read TGTGCCAGTAGTCCCGACAGGATGGACTATGGCTACACCTTC.

The chain joins TRBV4-2 to TRBJ2-1; D is undetermined. The ends were cut back, 0 bases at V and 5 bases at J, with 8 bases in the middle. Germline V gives CDR1 LGHNA, CDR2 YNFKEQ. This CDR3 comprises 14 residues. CDR3 nucleotides: TGTGCCAGCAGCCAAGATTGGCAGAACAATGAGCAGTTCTTC. Its protein product is CASSQDWQNNEQFF.

The chain carries TRBV18 and TRBJ2-3; 10 bases match TRBD2. Trimming cost V 6 bases and J 4 bases; bases outside gene matches: 7. Germline assignment: CDR1 KGHSH and CDR2 LQKENI. The CDR3 has 15 amino acids. CDR3 DNA: TGTGCCAGCTCTCCTAGCGGGAGCCGCGCAGATACGCAGTATTTT. Translation gives CASSPSGSRADTQYF. The variable domain in full, with the rest retrieved from reference TRBV18 and TRBJ2-3, is NAGVMQNPRHLVRRRGQEARLRCSPMKGHSHVYWYRQLPEEGLKFMVYLQKENIIDESGMPKERFSAEFPKEGPSILRIQQVVRGDSAAYFCASSPSGSRADTQYFGPGTRLTVL.

This clone was detected once. The chain carries TRBV23-1 and TRBJ2-2, with 8 positions matching TRBD1. TRBV23-1 is designated an ORF whose function remains uncertain. The CDR3 has 12 amino acids. V was pared by 10 bases and J by 7 bases, with 5 bases of the junction left unmatched. The CDR3 loop reads CAIPTGGGELFF. The CDR3 DNA is TGCGCCATTCCCACAGGGGGCGGGGAGCTGTTTTTT.

The chain has TRBV18 and TRBJ1-2; D is uncertain. This CDR3 has 12 amino acids. CDR1 is KGHSH, CDR2 LQKENI, per germline. V lost 3 bases to trimming and J lost 6 bases, with 8 bases between them. The CDR3 region is CASSPGGNGYTF. CDR3 nucleotides: TGTGCCAGCTCACCCGGAGGGAATGGCTACACCTTC.

This clone was detected a few times. The chain has TRBV10-1 and TRBJ1-1; D unresolved. The ends were cut back, 8 bases at V and 1 base at J, with 11 bases in the middle. CDR3 size: 13 residues. Germline assignment: CDR1 WNHNN and CDR2 SYGVQD (reference sequence). The DNA of the CDR3 is TGCGCCAGCCAGGCAGCCTGGAACACTGAAGCTTTCTTT. Protein sequence: CASQAAWNTEAFF.

The rearrangement links TRBV19 to TRBJ2-1; 9 nucleotides line up with TRBD2. Germline assignment: CDR1 LNHDA and CDR2 SQIVND (reference sequence). V was pared by 6 bases and J by 6 bases, with 12 bases of the junction left unmatched. The CDR3 totals 16 residues. The CDR3 DNA follows: TGTGCCAGTAGCGCCCTACTAGCGGGTCCCCGCAATGAGCAGTTCTTC. This codes for CASSALLAGPRNEQFF.

This chain joins TRBV6-1 and TRBJ1-6, with D uncertain. Germline V gives CDR1 MNHNS, CDR2 SASEGT. There are 14 residues in the CDR3. The V gene lost 0 bases and the J gene lost 7 bases, with 7 bases spanning the gap. The CDR3 DNA reads TGTGCCAGCAGTGAAGCAGGGCGAAATTCACCCCTCCACTTT. It specifies CASSEAGRNSPLHF.

The genes are TRBV28 and TRBJ2-2, with a possible D match to TRBD1 (6 bases). Per germline, CDR1 MDHEN and CDR2 SYDVKM. Trimming took off 10 bases at V and 0 bases at J, with 9 bases between the two ends. The CDR3 length is 13 residues. CDR3: CATGTPNTGELFF. DNA for the CDR3: TGTGCCACCGGGACACCGAACACCGGGGAGCTGTTTTTT.

V is TRBV11-2 and J is TRBJ2-7, with unresolved D. V was pared by 5 bases and J by 1 base, with 3 bases between. This CDR3 has 11 amino acids. The germline CDR1 and CDR2 sequences are SGHAT and FQNNGV. CDR3 DNA sequence: TGTGCCAGCAGCGCATCCTACGAGCAGTACTTC. It is translated as CASSASYEQYF.

The chain carries TRBV5-4 and TRBJ2-6, with no clear D. The CDR3 totals 16 residues. Germline CDR1 reads SGHNT; CDR2 reads YYREEE (reference sequence). Trimming cost V 3 bases and J 2 bases, with 12 bases left between them. The CDR3 loop reads CASSSLDVTGANVLTF. The CDR3 DNA reads as TGTGCCAGCAGCTCGCTGGACGTCACTGGGGCCAACGTCCTGACTTTC.

On this clone itself: Different DNA sequences within this sample yield the same CDR3. The J gene is TRBJ1-5, the V gene TRBV2; D call uncertain. From germline, CDR1 is SNHLY and CDR2 FYNNEI. Between the trimmed V and J ends, which lost 6 bases and 0 bases, there was a span of 9 bases. The CDR3 is made up of 14 amino acids. In DNA form, the CDR3 reads TGTGCCAGCAGGGGAAGGTATAGCAATCAGCCCCAGCATTTT. It specifies CASRGRYSNQPQHF.

The chain couples TRBV2 to TRBJ1-1, with a tentative D call TRBD1 (5 bases). Germline V gene data show CDR1 as SNHLY and CDR2 as FYNNEI. V lost 6 bases and J lost 0, with 5 bases in between. The CDR3 has 12 amino acids. CDR3 coding DNA: TGTGCCAGCAGGGGGCTGAACACTGAAGCTTTCTTT. Translation gives CASRGLNTEAFF.

This sequence joins TRBV4-1 and TRBJ1-1; D is unclear. Trimming took off 6 bases at V and 2 bases at J, with 7 bases between the two ends. Germline-derived CDR1 and CDR2 are MGHRA and YSYEKL. The CDR3 covers 12 residues. This CDR3 is CASSEINTEAFF. CDR3 sequence (DNA): TGCGCCAGCAGTGAGATTAACACTGAAGCTTTCTTT.

The chain joins TRBV27 to TRBJ1-1, with TRBD1 matching 10 bases. The CDR3 totals 16 residues. Germline assignment: CDR1 MNHEY and CDR2 SMNVEV (reference sequence). The J segment lost 1 base and the V segment lost 6 bases, leaving 8 bases of the junction unmatched. The CDR3 DNA sequence: TGTGCCAGCAGACCCCCCGGACAGGGGGAGAACACTGAAGCTTTCTTT. Translation: CASRPPGQGENTEAFF.

The chain combines TRBV28 with TRBJ1-3; no definite D call. The CDR3 is made up of 14 amino acids. Germline loops: CDR1 MDHEN, CDR2 SYDVKM. Trimming took 4 bases from V and 3 from J, leaving 10 bases between them. This CDR3 is CASSSPLGGNTIYF. In DNA form, the CDR3 reads TGTGCCAGCAGTTCCCCTTTAGGTGGAAACACCATATATTTT. The whole variable domain, remainder taken from reference TRBV28 and TRBJ1-3, is DVKVTQSSRYLVKRTGEKVFLECVQDMDHENMFWYRQDPGLGLRLIYFSYDVKMKEKGDIPEGYSVSREKKERFSLILESASTNQTSMYLCASSSPLGGNTIYFGEGSWLTVV.

The chain links TRBV5-1 to TRBJ1-2; 9 nucleotides match TRBD1. The CDR3 spans 15 residues. Germline V gene lookup returns CDR1 SGHRS and CDR2 YFSETQ. V lost 0 bases to trimming and J lost 1 base; unmatched junction nucleotides: 1. The CDR3 here is CASSLVTGGNYGYTF. As DNA, the CDR3 is TGCGCCAGCAGCTTGGTGACAGGGGGTAACTATGGCTACACCTTC.

The V call is TRBV6-5, the J call TRBJ2-1; a weak D match, TRBD2 (5 bases). Germline V gives CDR1 MNHEY, CDR2 SVGAGI. The V end lost 0 bases, the J end lost 1 base, and 10 bases lay between the germline ends. The CDR3 consists of 16 residues. CDR3 in amino acids: CASSYSGVQSYNEQFF. The CDR3 DNA reads as TGTGCCAGCAGTTACTCGGGAGTTCAGTCCTACAATGAGCAGTTCTTC.